This T cell receptor beta chain was obtained from a study of T cells in women clearing cervical HPV infection. Germline lookup yields CDR1 DFQATT and CDR2 SNEGSKA (reference sequence). The CDR3 is 13 residues long. Between the trimmed V and J ends, which lost 0 bases and 10 bases, there was a span of 10 bases. The assay was immunoSEQ multiplex PCR, and TCRdb's table has in-frame clones only and misses some. The table lists roughly 38,000 clones. Of note for this clone: The missing CDR3 end, 3 residues past where the read stops, is filled in from the germline J gene.

The chain has TRBV20-1 and TRBJ1-6; tentative D call: TRBD1 (5 bases). Source material: blood buffy coat. This TCR derives from a woman aged 18-69 years with a cervical HPV16 infection that either progressed to CIN3+ or cleared (not recorded which). The CDR3: CSARDQGVSPLHF. Incomplete CDR3 DNA: TGCAGTGCTAGAGATCAAGGGGTCTCACCC.